The 5 T cell receptor beta chains given below trace back to one sample, sequenced in a study of cytomegalovirus exposure and HLA in healthy donors. Repertoires were generated with immunoSEQ multiplex PCR, while TCRdb's copy carries only in-frame clones and drops some. The table has 330,000 or so clones, 86% seen once. Sample: PBMCs. These receptor sequences come from a woman aged 18-30 years in good health and CMV-seronegative.

The chain employs TRBV29-1 and TRBJ2-3; a weak D match, TRBD1 (6 bases). CDR3 length: 13 amino acids. Trimming removed 4 bases from V and 2 bases from J, with 10 bases in between. The V gene's germline CDR1 is SQVTM and CDR2 ANQGSEA. CDR3 coding DNA: TGCAGCGTTGCCGGACAGAACACAGATACGCAGTATTTT. Translating it yields CSVAGQNTDTQYF.

This clone was detected only a few times. The chain carries TRBV4-3 and TRBJ2-7, with 9 bases that match TRBD1. CDR3 size: 15 residues. The junction had 6 bases not matched to a gene; V was cut back by 1 base and J by 5 bases. Germline V lookup: CDR1 LGHNA, CDR2 YSLEER. The CDR3 DNA reads as TGCGCCAGCAGCCAAGGGGACAGGGACGCGCACGAGCAGTACTTC. Protein: CASSQGDRDAHEQYF.

On this clone itself: The sample has other DNA sequences that encode this CDR3 too. This sequence joins TRBV9 and TRBJ2-2; no firm D call. Germline loops: CDR1 SGDLS, CDR2 YYNGEE. This CDR3 region has 13 residues. Trimming shortened V by 2 bases and J by 7 bases, and 9 bases separated the two germline ends. CDR3 nucleotide sequence: TGTGCCAGCAGCGTTAGAGGCGGCGGGGAGCTGTTTTTT. Translating gives CASSVRGGGELFF.

This clone has just a few counts. The chain employs TRBV7-2 and TRBJ1-3; tentative D call: TRBD1 (5 bases). With 10 bases removed from V and 1 base from J, the gap between germline ends came to 11 bases. The germline gives CDR1 SGHTA, CDR2 FQGNSA. CDR3 size: 13 residues. The CDR3, as DNA: TGTGCCACCCGAGCAGGGTCTGGAAACACCATATATTTT. It yields the protein CATRAGSGNTIYF.

This clone has just one count. The same CDR3 is also encoded by other DNA sequences in this sample. The V gene is TRBV5-6, the J gene TRBJ2-7, with a weak D call TRBD1 (5 bases). Germline values: CDR1 SGHDT, CDR2 YYEEEE. Deletions cut 4 bases from V and 4 bases from J, with 9 bases between. The CDR3 totals 12 residues. The chain's CDR3 is CASSLTVYEQYF. DNA for the CDR3: TGTGCCAGCAGCCTGACAGTATACGAGCAGTACTTC.